These 21 T cell receptor beta chains were all obtained from the same sample, sequenced in a study of blood T cell repertoires in COVID-19. TCRdb keeps only in-frame clones here, not all; method: immunoSEQ multiplex PCR. The sample has about 240,000 clones; 82% are singletons. The sample consisted of peripheral blood. The receptor set was obtained from a woman between 55 and 75 years old with active or convalescent COVID-19.

The chain recombines TRBV4-3 with TRBJ2-1, with D perhaps TRBD2 (5 bases). The CDR3 totals 17 residues. The germline V gene encodes CDR1 LGHNA and CDR2 YSLEER. Trimming left V 0 bases short and J 2 bases short, with 14 bases between. The CDR3 spells CASSQDWRPAAYNEQFF. In DNA, the CDR3 is TGCGCCAGCAGCCAAGATTGGCGACCAGCGGCCTACAATGAGCAGTTCTTC.

The chain employs TRBV10-3 and TRBJ1-1; D is perhaps TRBD1 (6 bases). The V end lost 6 bases, the J end lost 1 base, and 9 bases lay between the germline ends. The CDR3 covers 13 residues. Looked up from germline, CDR1 is ENHRY and CDR2 is SYGVKD. In DNA, the CDR3 is TGTGCCATCAGATTACAGGGGAACACTGAAGCTTTCTTT. Translation gives CAIRLQGNTEAFF.

CDR3 in DNA: TGCAGCGTTGAAAGCGGACAAGAGACCCAGTACTTC. The encoded protein is CSVESGQETQYF. The chain recombines TRBV29-1 with TRBJ2-5, with a tentative D call TRBD2 (5 bases). CDR3 length: 12 amino acids. V gave up 2 bases and J gave up 2 bases, with 6 bases separating them. CDR1 and CDR2 (germline): SQVTM, ANQGSEA.

The chain carries TRBV30 and TRBJ2-1; D gene ambiguous. With 2 bases removed from V and 4 bases from J, the gap between germline ends came to 12 bases. The germline CDR1 and CDR2 sequences are GTSNPN and SVGIG (reference sequence). The CDR3 runs 14 residues. Here the CDR3 reads CAWSLGTAYNEQFF. CDR3 bases: TGTGCCTGGAGTTTAGGAACAGCTTACAATGAGCAGTTCTTC. Filled out from reference TRBV30 and TRBJ2-1, the complete variable domain reads SQTIHQWPATLVQPVGSPLSLECTVEGTSNPNLYWYRQAAGRGLQLLFYSVGIGQISSEVPQNLSASRPQDRQFILSSKKLLLSDSGFYLCAWSLGTAYNEQFFGPGTRLTVL.

CDR3 nucleotides: TGTGCCACCAGCAGAGTGGTACAGGGCGGTGAAAAACTGTTTTTT. Its translation: CATSRVVQGGEKLFF. The J gene is TRBJ1-4, the V gene TRBV15; maybe TRBD1 (6 bases). Germline loops: CDR1 LNHNV, CDR2 YYDKDF (reference sequence). V shed 1 base and J shed 7 bases, with 13 bases lying between them. There are 15 residues in the CDR3.

This chain uses TRBV12-3 or TRBV12-4 with TRBJ2-7; D might be TRBD1 (5 bases). V gave up 8 bases and J gave up 2 bases, with 13 bases separating them. The CDR3 has 13 residues. CDR3 nucleotide sequence: TGTGCCAGCTGCCTCGGACAAGCCTACGAGCAGTACTTC. Amino acid sequence: CASCLGQAYEQYF.

The CDR3 is CASSSPWTRYQETQYF. The CDR3 DNA reads TGCGCCAGCAGCTCGCCCTGGACTAGATACCAAGAGACCCAGTACTTC. V is TRBV10-1 and J is TRBJ2-5, with 7 bases that match TRBD2. The length of the CDR3 is 16 residues. CDR1 and CDR2 (germline): WNHNN, SYGVQD (reference sequence). V was pared by 6 bases and J by 0 bases, with 10 bases of the junction left unmatched.

This clone was seen a few times. The sample contains more than one DNA sequence encoding this CDR3. The rearrangement links TRBV18 to TRBJ1-4, with TRBD1 as a possible D gene (5 bases). This CDR3 contains 15 residues. Trimming left V 3 bases short and J 1 base short, with 9 bases between. Germline V gene lookup returns CDR1 KGHSH and CDR2 LQKENI. CDR3 in DNA: TGTGCCAGCTCACCTGACAGAGGAACTAATGAAAAACTGTTTTTT. It translates to CASSPDRGTNEKLFF. Filled out from reference TRBV18 and TRBJ1-4, the complete variable domain reads NAGVMQNPRHLVRRRGQEARLRCSPMKGHSHVYWYRQLPEEGLKFMVYLQKENIIDESGMPKERFSAEFPKEGPSILRIQQVVRGDSAAYFCASSPDRGTNEKLFFGSGTQLSVL.

The rearrangement joins TRBV18 to TRBJ2-5; 7 nucleotides align to TRBD1. The CDR3 is 16 amino acids. The V gene's germline CDR1 is KGHSH and CDR2 LQKENI. Losses at the gene ends were 3 bases for V and 5 bases for J; bases not matched to a gene: 12. CDR3 DNA: TGTGCCAGCTCACCCGCAGCTGACAGGGCTGGGGAGACCCAGTACTTC. Amino acids: CASSPAADRAGETQYF.

About this clone: Germline and junction disagree at one end, which may indicate a read error. This chain links TRBV6-5 with TRBJ1-6; TRBD1 agrees at 7 bases. Germline V gene sequence: CDR1 MNHEY, CDR2 SVGAGI. The CDR3 totals 12 residues. CDR3 loop: CASSPRTGLAQF. The DNA of the CDR3 is TGTGCCAGCAGTCCTAGGACAGGATTAGCCCAATTT.

The rearrangement uses TRBV2 and TRBJ1-2; weak D call: TRBD1 (6 bases). CDR3 length: 15 residues. The V gene's germline CDR1 is SNHLY and CDR2 FYNNEI. The V end was cut by 5 bases, the J end by 4 bases, with 17 bases between. This chain's CDR3 is CASSLQGLGGYGYTF. CDR3 coding DNA: TGTGCCAGCAGTCTGCAGGGGCTAGGGGGCTATGGCTACACCTTC.

This chain uses TRBV3-1 (or the pseudogene TRBV3-2) with TRBJ1-2; D uncertain. V lost 6 bases, J lost 6 bases, and 14 bases lay in between. CDR1 and CDR2 from the germline V gene are LGHDT and YNNKEL (reference sequence). The CDR3 sequence is 13 residues long. The CDR3 DNA reads as TGTGCCAGCAGTCCCGGGTCCTTGCATGGCTACACCTTC. It is translated as CASSPGSLHGYTF.

The chain links TRBV7-9 to TRBJ2-4, with D possibly being TRBD1 (6 bases). Trimming left V 1 base short and J 1 base short, with 14 bases between. Germline CDR1 is SEHNR and CDR2 is FQNEAQ (reference sequence). This CDR3 is built from 17 residues. The CDR3 is CASSLGQAGVAKNIQYF. The CDR3 coding sequence is TGTGCCAGCAGCTTAGGACAGGCCGGTGTGGCCAAAAACATTCAGTACTTC.

For this clone: The junction shows a germline mismatch at one end, possibly a read error. The CDR3 loop is CASSPLAGGSYHEQFF. The DNA for the CDR3 is TGTGCCAGCTCACCTCTAGCGGGGGGCTCCTACCATGAGCAGTTCTTC. This chain links TRBV18 with TRBJ2-1, with 11 nucleotides matching TRBD2. Germline V gene sequence: CDR1 KGHSH, CDR2 LQKENI. This CDR3 region has 16 residues.

This chain joins TRBV30 and TRBJ2-3, with 9 bases that match TRBD2. CDR1 GTSNPN and CDR2 SVGIG come from the germline V gene (reference sequence). This CDR3 has 12 amino acids. The DNA for the CDR3 is TGTGCTTTTAGCGGGGGAACAGATACGCAGTATTTT. As protein: CAFSGGTDTQYF.

In its sample, this clone was seen once. This chain links TRBV6-6 with TRBJ1-5; 9 bases map to TRBD1. The V segment lost 7 bases and the J segment 7 bases; nucleotides outside the gene matches: 8. The germline CDR1 and CDR2 sequences are MNHNY and SVGAGI (reference sequence). This CDR3 spans 14 amino acids. The CDR3 DNA sequence: TGTGCCAGCACCAGGGGGACAGGGAGCCAGCCCCAGCATTTT. As protein: CASTRGTGSQPQHF.

The chain joins TRBV15 to TRBJ1-1, with no clear D. Between the trimmed V and J ends, which lost 0 bases and 3 bases, there was a span of 11 bases. The CDR3 length is 15 residues. Germline CDR1 LNHNV, CDR2 YYDKDF (reference sequence). The CDR3 region is CATSRDDSRYTEAFF. The CDR3 DNA follows: TGTGCCACCAGCAGAGATGATAGCCGCTACACTGAAGCTTTCTTT. The full variable domain, in which reference TRBV15 and TRBJ1-1 provide the parts outside the CDR3, is DAMVIQNPRYQVTQFGKPVTLSCSQTLNHNVMYWYQQKSSQAPKLLFHYYDKDFNNEADTPDNFQSRRPNTSFCFLDIRSPGLGDTAMYLCATSRDDSRYTEAFFGQGTRLTVV.

This chain uses TRBV7-6 with TRBJ1-1; D gene uncertain. Germline-derived CDR1 and CDR2 are SGHVS and FNYEAQ. Trimming pared 4 bases from V and 2 bases from J, leaving 8 bases between. The CDR3 is 13 amino acids. The CDR3: CASSSDTNTEAFF. For the CDR3, the DNA is TGTGCCAGCAGCTCCGACACCAACACTGAAGCTTTCTTT.

The gene calls are TRBV2 and TRBJ2-1; 15 nucleotides agree with TRBD2. This CDR3 has 14 residues. After removal of 7 bases from V and 8 bases from J, the junction contained 3 bases not matched to a gene. The V gene's germline CDR1 is SNHLY and CDR2 FYNNEI. CDR3 sequence (DNA): TGTGCCAGCAAGGGACTAGCGGGGGGCGATGAGCAGTTCTTC. Its translation: CASKGLAGGDEQFF.

V usage is TRBV6-2 or TRBV6-3 and J usage is TRBJ2-2; D is perhaps TRBD2 (6 bases). Germline lookup yields CDR1 MNHEY and CDR2 SVGEGT. V was trimmed by 2 bases and J by 1 base, leaving 8 bases between them. This CDR3 is 15 amino acids long. Here the CDR3 reads CASSYRRGNTGELFF. The CDR3 DNA reads TGTGCCAGCAGTTACCGGCGGGGGAACACCGGGGAGCTGTTTTTT.

The genes are TRBV12-3 or TRBV12-4 and TRBJ2-2, with 8 bases lining up with TRBD1. This CDR3 region has 13 residues. Trimming removed 6 bases from V and 6 bases from J; junction bases left unmatched: 3. The CDR3 spells CASRQGAPGELFF. The CDR3 bases are TGTGCCAGCAGGCAGGGGGCCCCCGGGGAGCTGTTTTTT.